This T cell receptor (beta chain) derives from a study of CD8+ T cells in alopecia areata. General study results and limits: More clonal than normal scalp was lesional scalp, particularly alopecia totalis/universalis. Compared with mice, patients displayed less clear TCR sharing, possibly for HLA-related reasons.

Details on this clone: Its target is not known.

The germline gives CDR1 PRHDT, CDR2 FYEKMQ (reference sequence). Trimming removed 9 bases from V and 3 bases from J; junction bases left unmatched: 12. The CDR3 is 15 amino acids. Extraction of RNA preceded its reverse transcription into cDNA, which served as the sequencing template. This table comes from immunoSEQ multiplex PCR, and its TCRdb copy is limited to in-frame clones, with some not included. The sample has 100,000 to 130,000 clones; approximately 60% are singletons. Sequencing was carried out using CD8+ T cells sorted from blood. The sequence derives from a human donor in good health. The rearrangement joins TRBV13 to TRBJ2-3, with 7 bases fitting TRBD2. Here the CDR3 DNA reads TGTGCCAGTACAGCGGGGCTAGCAGGAACAGATACGCAGTATTTT. Translated, it gives CASTAGLAGTDTQYF.